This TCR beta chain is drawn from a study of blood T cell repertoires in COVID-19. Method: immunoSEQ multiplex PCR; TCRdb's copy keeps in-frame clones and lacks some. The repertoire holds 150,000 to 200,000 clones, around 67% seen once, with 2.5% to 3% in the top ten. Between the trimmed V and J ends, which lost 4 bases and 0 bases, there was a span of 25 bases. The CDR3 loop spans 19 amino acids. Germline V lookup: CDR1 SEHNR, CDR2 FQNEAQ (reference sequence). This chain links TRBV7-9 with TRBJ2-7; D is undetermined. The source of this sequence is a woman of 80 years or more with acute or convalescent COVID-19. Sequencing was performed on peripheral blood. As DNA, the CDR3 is TGTGCCAGCAGCTCTTCCCCCGGGTGGCGCCGGTCCCACTCCTACGAGCAGTACTTC. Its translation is CASSSSPGWRRSHSYEQYF.